The 23 T cell receptor beta chains in this list originate from one sample, sequenced in a study of graft-versus-host responses after intestinal transplantation. Clones were sequenced by immunoSEQ multiplex PCR, and TCRdb holds only the in-frame ones, with some missing. The table lists approximately 120,000 clones, around nine tenths of them singletons. These receptors' targets are unknown. Sequencing used unstimulated CD4+ T cells sorted from spleen or lymph node cells, obtained before intestinal transplant. The receptors derive from a human donor who received an intestinal transplant.

The table lists this clone with a count of one. The chain carries TRBV2 and TRBJ1-2; 9 nucleotides agree with TRBD1. The CDR3 totals 13 residues. Germline CDR1 reads SNHLY; CDR2 reads FYNNEI. The ends lost 8 bases at V and 3 bases at J; junction bases unmatched: 4. As DNA, the CDR3 is TGTGCCAGCTCAACAGGGGGCCACTATGGCTACACCTTC. Protein: CASSTGGHYGYTF.

The V and J genes are TRBV21-1 and TRBJ2-4. TRBV21-1 is a known pseudogene. The CDR3 sequence is 18 residues long. CDR3 sequence (DNA): TGTGCCAGCAGCCCATCCGAAGGGTTGGCCCTAGCCAAAAACATTCAGTACTTC. Protein: CASSPSEGLALAKNIQYF.

The V call is TRBV5-1, the J call TRBJ2-3; 7 nucleotides agree with TRBD2. V gave up 3 bases and J gave up 0 bases; unmatched junction bases: 7. The CDR3 is 16 amino acids. Per the germline V gene, CDR1 is SGHRS and CDR2 is YFSETQ. CDR3 nucleotides: TGCGCCAGCAGCTACGCCGGGACTACTAGCACAGATACGCAGTATTTT. This codes for CASSYAGTTSTDTQYF.

V gene TRBV2 combines with J gene TRBJ2-1; TRBD2 agrees at 11 bases. The CDR3 is made up of 14 amino acids. Unmatched junction bases numbered 6, after V lost 8 bases and J lost 6 bases. Germline CDR1 SNHLY, CDR2 FYNNEI. The CDR3 DNA is TGTGCCAGCCTTCGACTAGCGGGGCCCAATGAGCAGTTCTTC. This encodes CASLRLAGPNEQFF.

The table lists this clone with a few counts. This CDR3 is CASSLNPRRGSYEQYF. The CDR3 nucleotides are TGTGCCAGCAGCTTAAATCCCCGCCGGGGCTCCTACGAGCAGTACTTC. The rearrangement uses TRBV7-9 and TRBJ2-7, with D possibly being TRBD2 (5 bases). The germline V and J ends were trimmed by 2 bases and 0 bases, with 14 bases remaining between them. The CDR3 is made up of 16 amino acids. Per the germline V gene, CDR1 is SEHNR and CDR2 is FQNEAQ (reference sequence).

The gene calls are TRBV27 and TRBJ2-3; the D gene is possibly TRBD2 (6 bases). V was pared by 4 bases and J by 0 bases, with 11 bases between. The CDR3 contains 15 residues. The germline CDR1 and CDR2 sequences are MNHEY and SMNVEV (reference sequence). CDR3 nucleotide sequence: TGTGCCAGCAGTTGGCGGGGACTTAGCACAGATACGCAGTATTTT. Residues: CASSWRGLSTDTQYF.

CDR3 in DNA: TGTGCCAGTATTAACGACAGGGGGGGCCAGCCCCAGCATTTT. Translating it yields CASINDRGGQPQHF. The chain combines TRBV19 with TRBJ1-5; 9 positions agree with TRBD1. Germline CDR1 and CDR2: LNHDA and SQIVND (reference sequence). V shed 7 bases, J shed 7 bases, and the junction held 8 bases outside the gene matches. This CDR3 is 14 amino acids long. Combining the CDR3 with reference TRBV19 and TRBJ1-5 gives the whole variable domain DGGITQSPKYLFRKEGQNVTLSCEQNLNHDAMYWYRQDPGQGLRLIYYSQIVNDFQKGDIAEGYSVSREKKESFPLTVTSAQKNPTAFYLCASINDRGGQPQHFGDGTRLSIL.

V usage is TRBV7-8 and J usage is TRBJ2-6, with 8 bases lining up with TRBD2. The V gene end was trimmed by 5 bases and the J gene end by 4 bases; junction bases not matched to a gene: 10. CDR3 length: 17 amino acids. Germline CDR1 and CDR2: SGHVS and FQNEAQ. The DNA for the CDR3 is TGTGCCAGCAGCCCCTATTCGGGGGGGGTCGGGGCCAACGTCCTGACTTTC. This encodes CASSPYSGGVGANVLTF.

This chain links TRBV30 with TRBJ2-5; 7 bases are a match to TRBD1. Germline trimming cut 0 bases from V and 2 bases from J; bases unmatched to any gene: 6. Germline loops: CDR1 GTSNPN, CDR2 SVGIG (reference sequence). The CDR3 loop spans 15 amino acids. For the CDR3, the DNA is TGTGCCTGGAGTGTGTTCGGGACAGTACAAGAGACCCAGTACTTC. It is translated as CAWSVFGTVQETQYF.

The chain uses TRBV6-1 and TRBJ1-1; no reliable D call. The CDR3 extends over 11 amino acids. Germline V gene lookup returns CDR1 MNHNS and CDR2 SASEGT. With 10 bases removed from V and 5 bases from J, the gap between germline ends came to 11 bases. The CDR3 protein is CANQRMTEAFF. The CDR3 DNA sequence: TGTGCCAACCAGAGGATGACTGAAGCTTTCTTT.

The chain carries TRBV10-3 and TRBJ2-1; 9 bases are shared with TRBD1. The CDR3 is made up of 15 amino acids. Germline-derived CDR1 and CDR2 are ENHRY and SYGVKD. J was trimmed by 9 bases and V by 4 bases; bases with no gene match: 10. In DNA, the CDR3 is TGTGCCATCAGTGTTAGGGGACAGGGAACGGTTGAGCAGTTCTTC. Its protein is CAISVRGQGTVEQFF.

The chain carries TRBV11-2 and TRBJ2-1; TRBD2 aligns across 10 bases. With V trimmed by 1 base and J by 3 bases, 0 bases remained unmatched. The CDR3 is 15 amino acids. CDR1 and CDR2 from the germline V gene are SGHAT and FQNNGV. The CDR3 region has the DNA TGTGCCAGCAGCTTAGGGACTAGCGGCTACAATGAGCAGTTCTTC. Its translation: CASSLGTSGYNEQFF.

This sequence joins TRBV7-9 and TRBJ2-3; 9 bases agree with TRBD1. CDR1 and CDR2 (germline): SEHNR, FQNEAQ (reference sequence). V trimming: 7 bases; J trimming: 5 bases; junction bases outside the gene matches: 7. The CDR3 extends over 14 amino acids. The CDR3 region is CASNQGQGEDTQYF. The DNA of the CDR3 is TGTGCCAGCAACCAGGGACAGGGAGAAGATACGCAGTATTTT. The variable domain in full, with the rest retrieved from reference TRBV7-9 and TRBJ2-3, is DTGVSQNPRHKITKRGQNVTFRCDPISEHNRLYWYRQTLGQGPEFLTYFQNEAQLEKSRLLSDRFSAERPKGSFSTLEIQRTEQGDSAMYLCASNQGQGEDTQYFGPGTRLTVL.

The V and J genes are TRBV30 and TRBJ2-3; D is possibly TRBD1 or TRBD2 (6 bases each). This CDR3 comprises 12 residues. From germline, CDR1 is GTSNPN and CDR2 SVGIG (reference sequence). The ends were cut back, 8 bases at V and 7 bases at J, with 16 bases in the middle. CDR3 in amino acids: CARQEGGYTQYF. The DNA for the CDR3 is TGTGCCCGACAGGAAGGGGGGTATACGCAGTATTTT. The whole variable domain, remainder taken from reference TRBV30 and TRBJ2-3, is SQTIHQWPATLVQPVGSPLSLECTVEGTSNPNLYWYRQAAGRGLQLLFYSVGIGQISSEVPQNLSASRPQDRQFILSSKKLLLSDSGFYLCARQEGGYTQYFGPGTRLTVL.

The genes are TRBV6-1 and TRBJ2-7; TRBD2 agrees at 11 bases. V shed 7 bases, J shed 8 bases, and the junction held 13 bases outside the gene matches. This CDR3 is built from 15 residues. Germline-derived CDR1 and CDR2 are MNHNS and SASEGT. The CDR3 DNA sequence: TGTGCCAGCAAATGGACTAGCGGGCCCCTCTTACAGCAGTACTTC. Translation: CASKWTSGPLLQQYF.

CDR3 sequence reads: CASTRRTEAFF. For the CDR3, the DNA is TGTGCCAGCACTCGGAGGACTGAAGCTTTCTTT. The J gene is TRBJ1-1, the V gene TRBV2, with D unresolved. Germline V lookup: CDR1 SNHLY, CDR2 FYNNEI. CDR3 size: 11 residues. Trimming stripped 7 bases from V and 5 bases from J, with 8 bases between. Full variable domain (outside the CDR3, taken from reference TRBV2 and TRBJ1-1): EPEVTQTPSHQVTQMGQEVILRCVPISNHLYFYWYRQILGQKVEFLVSFYNNEISEKSEIFDDQFSVERPDGSNFTLKIRSTKLEDSAMYFCASTRRTEAFFGQGTRLTVV.

The CDR3 reads CASSFHAGTDSYEQYF. The CDR3 DNA follows: TGCGCCAGCAGCTTTCACGCCGGGACAGACTCCTACGAGCAGTACTTC. V is TRBV5-1 and J is TRBJ2-7; 7 positions agree with TRBD1. Germline V gene lookup returns CDR1 SGHRS and CDR2 YFSETQ. The CDR3 sequence is 16 residues long. V lost 2 bases to trimming and J lost 0 bases; unmatched junction nucleotides: 8.

The chain links TRBV13 to TRBJ2-7; D not resolved. Trimming cost V 4 bases and J 2 bases, with 15 bases left between them. This CDR3 is 15 amino acids long. Per germline, CDR1 PRHDT and CDR2 FYEKMQ (reference sequence). CDR3: CASSSSRKGTYEQYF. The DNA for the CDR3 is TGTGCCAGCAGCTCCTCCCGTAAAGGAACCTACGAGCAGTACTTC.

This chain uses TRBV5-1 with TRBJ1-6, with TRBD1 matching over 8 bases. The junction had 10 bases not matched to a gene; V was cut back by 4 bases and J by 13 bases. Germline CDR1 is SGHRS and CDR2 is YFSETQ. The CDR3 sequence is 14 residues long. This CDR3 is CASSVAGTGAPLHF. DNA for the CDR3: TGCGCCAGCAGCGTAGCCGGGACAGGTGCTCCCCTCCACTTT.

The table lists this clone with a count of one. The V call is TRBV10-2, the J call TRBJ2-5; 7 nucleotides agree with TRBD1. V shed 3 bases, J shed 5 bases, and the junction held 6 bases outside the gene matches. This CDR3 spans 14 amino acids. Per the germline V gene, CDR1 is WSHSY and CDR2 is SAAADI. This chain's CDR3 is CASSESPRGETQYF. As DNA, the CDR3 is TGCGCCAGCAGTGAAAGCCCCAGGGGGGAGACCCAGTACTTC.

The genes are TRBV11-3 and TRBJ2-7; D perhaps matches TRBD2 (8 bases). Germline V gene data show CDR1 as SGHNT and CDR2 as YENEEA. This CDR3 spans 16 amino acids. The V end lost 5 bases, the J end lost 4 bases, and 21 bases lay between the germline ends. The CDR3 DNA sequence: TGTGCCAGCAGCCAGGGGGGTAGCGGGGTGATTTACGAGCAGTACTTC. It is translated as CASSQGGSGVIYEQYF.

The rearrangement links TRBV5-6 to TRBJ1-2; 7 bases fit TRBD1. J gave up 4 bases and V 7 bases, and 13 bases lay outside the gene matches. CDR1 is SGHDT and CDR2 is YYEEEE in the germline V gene. The CDR3 has 15 residues. DNA for the CDR3: TGTGCCAGCCTCAGCTTGTCACAGGGGACCTATGGCTACACCTTC. It translates to CASLSLSQGTYGYTF.

This chain uses TRBV5-4 with TRBJ2-7, with D tentatively TRBD1 or TRBD2 (5 bases each). In germline, CDR1 is SGHNT, CDR2 YYREEE (reference sequence). Trimming left V 2 bases short and J 4 bases short, with 13 bases between. CDR3 length: 14 amino acids. In DNA form, the CDR3 reads TGTGCCAGCAGCTTCCGAGGGGCTGGGTACGAGCAGTACTTC. Its protein product is CASSFRGAGYEQYF.